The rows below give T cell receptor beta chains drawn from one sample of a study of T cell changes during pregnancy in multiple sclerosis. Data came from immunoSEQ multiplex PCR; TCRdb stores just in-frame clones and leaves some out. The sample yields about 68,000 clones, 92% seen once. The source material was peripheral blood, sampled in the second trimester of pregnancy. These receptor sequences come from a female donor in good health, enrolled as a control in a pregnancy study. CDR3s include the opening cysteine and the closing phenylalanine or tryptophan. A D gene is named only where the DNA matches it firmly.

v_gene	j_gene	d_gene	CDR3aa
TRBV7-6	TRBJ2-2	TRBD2	CASSFQRGLTTGELFF
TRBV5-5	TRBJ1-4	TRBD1	CASSEDRGREKLFF
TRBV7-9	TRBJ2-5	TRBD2	CASSPGTSGTQYF
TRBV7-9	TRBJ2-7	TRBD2	CASSLTSGSHEQYF
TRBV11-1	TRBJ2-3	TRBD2	CASSPSGSEDTQYF
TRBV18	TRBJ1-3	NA	CASSPSTSTSGNTIYF
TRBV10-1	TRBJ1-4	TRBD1	CASTWDRGYCNEKLFF
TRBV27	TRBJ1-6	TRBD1	CASSLSGGDSPLHF
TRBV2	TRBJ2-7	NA	CASSELDSRKISYEQYF
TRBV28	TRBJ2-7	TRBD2	CASSLAGGGSYEQYF
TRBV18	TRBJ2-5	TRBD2	CASSMSPGLVGETQYF
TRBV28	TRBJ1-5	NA	CASRKTTASNQPQHF
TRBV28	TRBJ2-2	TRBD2	CASSPAGGPNTGELFF
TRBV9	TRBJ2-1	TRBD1	CASSVATWGRPGGNNEQFF
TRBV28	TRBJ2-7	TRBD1	CASGGQGAGEQYF
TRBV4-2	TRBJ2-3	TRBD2	CASSQPLKLAGFQDTDTQYF
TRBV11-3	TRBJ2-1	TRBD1	CASSSLGQGRGYNEQFF
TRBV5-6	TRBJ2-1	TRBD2	CASSLDGLAGAPYNEQFF
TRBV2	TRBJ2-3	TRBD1	CASWTGGTDTQYF
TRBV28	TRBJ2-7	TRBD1	CASSRGGTGGHEQYF
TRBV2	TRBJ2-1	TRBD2	CASSEEREGPQFF
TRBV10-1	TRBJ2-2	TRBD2	CASSQRRTSSKTGELFF
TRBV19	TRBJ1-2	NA	CASSIAFRANTNYGYTF
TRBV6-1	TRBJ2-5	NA	CASSLSDRETQYF
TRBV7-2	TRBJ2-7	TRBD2	CASSQTSGAVYEQYF
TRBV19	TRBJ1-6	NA	CARHRGLSPLHF
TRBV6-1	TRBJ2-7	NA	CASSVTLQGVTYEQYF
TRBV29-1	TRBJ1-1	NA	CSVGLGTPNTEAFF
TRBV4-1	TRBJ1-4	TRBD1	CASSQGQLWNEKLFF
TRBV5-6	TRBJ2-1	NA	CAVAQNNRFNEQFF
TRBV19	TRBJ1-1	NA	CASSIGGVFAEAFF
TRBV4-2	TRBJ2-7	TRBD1	CASSHKVGSGTGDYEQYF
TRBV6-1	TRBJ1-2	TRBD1	CASRQGARGNYGYTF
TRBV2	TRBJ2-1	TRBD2	CASRELAARDEQFF
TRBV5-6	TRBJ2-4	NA	CASSLGQAKNIQYF
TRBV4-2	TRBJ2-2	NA	CASSQERGGINTGELFF
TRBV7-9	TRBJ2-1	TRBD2	CASSSSGVSYNEQFF
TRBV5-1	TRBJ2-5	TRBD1	CASGTGRETQYF
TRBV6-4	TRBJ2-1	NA	CASSQGEGTEEQFF
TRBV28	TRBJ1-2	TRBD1	CASGTGAYGYTF
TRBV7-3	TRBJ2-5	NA	CASSLSVEGTQYF
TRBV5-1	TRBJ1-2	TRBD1	CASSLGGPDRAGGYTF
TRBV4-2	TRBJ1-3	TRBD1	CASSQDSGTGGNTIYF
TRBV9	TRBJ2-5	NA	CASSESPGGWETQYF
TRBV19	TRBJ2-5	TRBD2	CASTKTSGSSSETQYF
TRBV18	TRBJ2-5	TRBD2	CASSHGLAGLQVTQYF
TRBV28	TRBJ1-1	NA	CASSLGARFVEAFF
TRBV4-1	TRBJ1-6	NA	CASSPRPGSPLHF
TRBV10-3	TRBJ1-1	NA	CAISGSTGTEAFF
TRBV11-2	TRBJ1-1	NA	CASSITDSPNTEAFF
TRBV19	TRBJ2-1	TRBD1	CASSPSKGARNEQFF
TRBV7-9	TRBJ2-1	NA	CASSPLRSSYNEQFF
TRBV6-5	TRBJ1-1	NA	CASSSQGKAFF
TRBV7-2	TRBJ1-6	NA	CASSSTDSPTLHF